The source of this T cell receptor beta chain is a study of spatial heterogeneity in lung cancer. Across the study: Alpha-chain sequences were consistently detected in smaller numbers than beta-chain sequences. A unique TCR and UMI combination showed up more than ten times in raw reads, on average.

Indicated time point: sample taken at primary tumor resection. From tumor, nontumor lung or frozen PBMC, whole RNA was taken unsorted for sequencing. Each TCR cDNA molecule carried a unique molecular identifier. TCRdb independently ran MiXCR on the 5' RACE reads; one entry per CDR3 protein. The sample includes tens of thousands of distinct CDR3 sequences, less than 5.5% of them seen just once. The sequence came from a female donor with early-stage non-small cell lung cancer. Specimen: PBMCs, collected at surgery.

CDR3 region: CASSLEQGAEAFF. Written as DNA, the CDR3 is TGTGCCAGCAGCTTGGAACAGGGGGCTGAAGCTTTCTTT. The V and J genes are TRBV7-7 and TRBJ1-1; TRBD1 matches 8 bases. CDR1 is SSHAT and CDR2 is FNYEAQ in the germline V gene (reference sequence). Germline trimming cut 3 bases from V and 6 bases from J; bases unmatched to any gene: 3. The CDR3 loop spans 13 amino acids.